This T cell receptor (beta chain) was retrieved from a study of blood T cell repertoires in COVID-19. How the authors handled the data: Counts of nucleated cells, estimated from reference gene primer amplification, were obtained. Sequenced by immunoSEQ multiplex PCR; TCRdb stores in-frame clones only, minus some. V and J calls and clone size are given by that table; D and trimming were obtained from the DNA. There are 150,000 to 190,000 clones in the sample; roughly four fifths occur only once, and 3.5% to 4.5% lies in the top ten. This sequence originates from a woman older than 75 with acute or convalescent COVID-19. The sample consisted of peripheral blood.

In DNA form, the CDR3 reads TGTGCTAGTGGTTCACTTGGCGGGAGGAGCTCCTACGAGCAGTACTTC. It yields the protein CASGSLGGRSSYEQYF. The chain is built from TRBV12-5 and TRBJ2-7, with 8 positions matching TRBD2. Germline V gene lookup returns CDR1 LGHNT and CDR2 FRNRAP. The CDR3 spans 16 residues. J lost 0 bases, V lost 4 bases, and 8 bases had no gene match.